The T cell receptor beta chain described here comes from a study of blood T cell repertoires in COVID-19. In the study overall: The study drew acute and convalescent COVID-19 samples from the United States, Italy and Spain. PBMCs, B-cell-depleted T cells, or T cells were the source of the cDNA or gDNA that made up the material.

This CDR3 comprises 16 residues. Trimming at V came to 2 bases and at J to 2 bases, leaving 9 bases not matched to a gene. The germline CDR1 and CDR2 sequences are LGHDT and YNNKEL (reference sequence). Original handling: Amplification of reference gene primers provided the estimated nucleated cell counts. The data were produced by immunoSEQ multiplex PCR, yet TCRdb's version contains in-frame clones alone and is incomplete. That table is the source of V, J and clone size, and D and trimming were worked out from the DNA. The profile shows about 240,000 clones, approximately 85% of them singletons. The specimen sequenced was peripheral blood. The receptor comes from a man older than 75 with acute or convalescent COVID-19. V and J are TRBV3-1 (or the pseudogene TRBV3-2) and TRBJ2-7, with 7 bases that match TRBD2. CDR3 sequence: CASSQLGGRIAYEQYF. CDR3 DNA: TGTGCCAGCAGCCAACTGGGGGGGAGGATTGCCTACGAGCAGTACTTC.